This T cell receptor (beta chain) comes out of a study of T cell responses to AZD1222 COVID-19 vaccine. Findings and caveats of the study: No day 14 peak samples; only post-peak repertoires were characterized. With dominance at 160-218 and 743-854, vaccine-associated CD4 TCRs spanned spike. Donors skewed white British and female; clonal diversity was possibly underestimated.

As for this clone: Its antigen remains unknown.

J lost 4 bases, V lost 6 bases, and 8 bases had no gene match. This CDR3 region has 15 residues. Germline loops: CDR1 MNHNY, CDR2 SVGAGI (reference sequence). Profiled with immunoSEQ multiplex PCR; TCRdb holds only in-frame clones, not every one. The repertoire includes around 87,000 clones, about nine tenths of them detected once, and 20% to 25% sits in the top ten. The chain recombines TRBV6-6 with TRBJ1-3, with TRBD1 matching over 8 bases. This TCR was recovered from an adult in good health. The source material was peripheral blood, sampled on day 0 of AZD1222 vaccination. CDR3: CASSRGTGRGNTIYF. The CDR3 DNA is TGTGCCAGCAGCCGAGGGACAGGCCGGGGAAACACCATATATTTT.